Each of the 11 T cell receptor beta chains below was sequenced from the same sample in a study of T cell responses to AZD1222 COVID-19 vaccine. Here immunoSEQ multiplex PCR was the method, and the copy in TCRdb shows in-frame clones only, minus some. Altogether some 130,000 clones are present, over 85% being singletons, with the ten largest covering 1.9%. Sample: peripheral blood, taken on day 0 of AZD1222 vaccination. These receptors were obtained from an adult in good health.

The chain employs TRBV3-1 (or the pseudogene TRBV3-2) and TRBJ1-1, with D perhaps TRBD1 (5 bases). This CDR3 has 16 amino acids. V was trimmed by 4 bases and J by 5 bases, leaving 20 bases between them. CDR1 and CDR2 (germline): LGHDT, YNNKEL (reference sequence). Written as DNA, the CDR3 is TGTGCCAGCAGCCGCTCCCATGTCCAGGGTCAGACTGAAGCTTTCTTT. Its protein product is CASSRSHVQGQTEAFF.

The V and J genes are TRBV27 and TRBJ2-7; D is unclear. This CDR3 contains 14 residues. Germline values: CDR1 MNHEY, CDR2 SMNVEV (reference sequence). Trimming removed 5 bases at V and 0 bases at J, with 11 bases between. The CDR3 loop reads CASSPLPPSYEQYF. CDR3 nucleotide sequence: TGTGCCAGCAGTCCTTTGCCCCCCTCCTACGAGCAGTACTTC.

The CDR3 reads CASSLFPGQLNQPQHF. DNA for the CDR3: TGTGCCAGCAGTTTATTCCCAGGACAGCTTAATCAGCCCCAGCATTTT. The chain joins TRBV27 to TRBJ1-5, with a weak D call TRBD1 (6 bases). Between the trimmed V and J ends, which lost 1 base and 4 bases, there was a span of 14 bases. The CDR3 loop spans 16 amino acids. Germline CDR1 reads MNHEY; CDR2 reads SMNVEV (reference sequence).

This clone appeared a single time. The chain couples TRBV6-5 to TRBJ1-2; unclear D gene. This CDR3 spans 15 amino acids. Trimming shortened V by 0 bases and J by 4 bases, and 12 bases separated the two germline ends. Looked up from germline, CDR1 is MNHEY and CDR2 is SVGAGI. CDR3 region: CASSYSSVGLYGYTF. CDR3 in DNA: TGTGCCAGCAGTTACTCCTCCGTCGGTCTCTATGGCTACACCTTC.

The chain carries TRBV7-2 and TRBJ1-2; 10 bases are a match to TRBD1. V shed 4 bases, J shed 5 bases, and the junction held 7 bases outside the gene matches. CDR3 length: 15 residues. In germline, CDR1 is SGHTA, CDR2 FQGNSA. The CDR3 is CASSSTGTGAYGYTF. Written as DNA, the CDR3 is TGTGCCAGCAGCTCGACCGGGACAGGGGCATATGGCTACACCTTC.

V usage is TRBV6-1 and J usage is TRBJ2-1; D is perhaps TRBD2 (6 bases). The germline CDR1 and CDR2 sequences are MNHNS and SASEGT. Trimming shortened V by 1 base and J by 15 bases, and 16 bases separated the two germline ends. The CDR3 sequence is 13 residues long. CDR3 sequence: CASSEDWRGLVFF. DNA of the CDR3: TGTGCCAGCAGTGAAGACTGGCGGGGTCTGGTGTTCTTC.

V gene TRBV5-8 combines with J gene TRBJ1-5; no clear D. Trimming cost V 4 bases and J 0 bases, with 8 bases left between them. Germline assignment: CDR1 SGHTS and CDR2 YDEGEE. The CDR3 loop spans 14 amino acids. CDR3 sequence reads: CASSPIYSNQPQHF. The CDR3 DNA sequence: TGTGCCAGCAGCCCCATTTATAGCAATCAGCCCCAGCATTTT. The entire variable domain, with the rest obtained from reference TRBV5-8 and TRBJ1-5, is as follows: EAGVTQSPTHLIKTRGQQATLRCSPISGHTSVYWYQQALGLGLQFLLWYDEGEERNRGNFPPRFSGRQFPNYSSELNVNALELEDSALYLCASSPIYSNQPQHFGDGTRLSIL.

CDR3 DNA sequence: TGTGCCAGCAGCCCCCGCCAGGGGGAGGGAGAAGCTTTCTTT. It translates to CASSPRQGEGEAFF. The rearrangement joins TRBV7-3 to TRBJ1-1, with 7 bases that match TRBD1. V shed 5 bases and J 8 bases; nucleotides not matched to a gene: 11. The germline V gene has CDR1 SGHTA and CDR2 FQGTGA. The CDR3 totals 14 residues.

The rearrangement joins TRBV4-3 to TRBJ2-4; D is unclear. This CDR3 comprises 16 residues. CDR1 is LGHNA and CDR2 is YSLEER in the germline V gene. Deletions cut 0 bases from V and 2 bases from J, with 11 bases between. CDR3 sequence: CASSQDPGGSKNIQYF. DNA for the CDR3: TGCGCCAGCAGCCAAGATCCCGGCGGTTCCAAAAACATTCAGTACTTC.

The V call is TRBV6-2 or TRBV6-3, the J call TRBJ2-1, with a weak D call TRBD2 (5 bases). Germline V lookup: CDR1 MNHEY, CDR2 SVGEGT. The CDR3 length is 15 residues. V was shortened by 5 bases and J by 2 bases, with 13 bases between the two germline ends. The CDR3, as DNA: TGTGCCAGCAGTGCCGGGTCCGGGGCCTACAATGAGCAGTTCTTC. Protein: CASSAGSGAYNEQFF.

V and J are TRBV19 and TRBJ2-6; no definite D call. Trimming pared 6 bases from V and 0 bases from J, leaving 9 bases between. In germline, CDR1 is LNHDA, CDR2 SQIVND (reference sequence). There are 15 residues in the CDR3. The CDR3 DNA reads TGTGCCAGTAGGTCTCCCGACTCTGGGGCCAACGTCCTGACTTTC. It is translated as CASRSPDSGANVLTF.